The 18 T cell receptor beta chains given below trace back to one sample, sequenced in a study of identical twins. TCRdb itself ran the 5' RACE reads through MiXCR, one entry per CDR3 protein. This table holds around 530,000 distinct CDR3 sequences, roughly 15% found once. Separately, the same data were catalogued under a study of yellow fever vaccine responses in identical twins.

Sequenced material: CD4+ T cells sorted from blood. The receptors were gathered from a woman younger than 35 in good health.

This chain connects TRBV7-8 to TRBJ2-7; D gene uncertain. V lost 5 bases and J 7 bases, leaving 9 bases between the germline ends. Germline loops: CDR1 SGHVS, CDR2 FQNEAQ. This CDR3 has 11 residues. The CDR3 DNA sequence: TGTGCCAGCAGCAATCGTATGGAGCAGTACGTC. It is translated as CASSNRMEQYV.

The gene calls are TRBV28 and TRBJ2-1; 9 nucleotides agree with TRBD2. Germline assignment: CDR1 MDHEN and CDR2 SYDVKM. The CDR3 is 17 residues long. With V trimmed by 9 bases and J by 1 base, 13 bases remained unmatched. DNA for the CDR3: TGTGCCAGTCGTCCCGCCCCCCTAGCGGGATCCTACAATGAGCAGTTCTTC. This translates into CASRPAPLAGSYNEQFF. Using reference TRBV28 and TRBJ2-1 for the parts outside the CDR3, the full variable domain is DVKVTQSSRYLVKRTGEKVFLECVQDMDHENMFWYRQDPGLGLRLIYFSYDVKMKEKGDIPEGYSVSREKKERFSLILESASTNQTSMYLCASRPAPLAGSYNEQFFGPGTRLTVL.

J is TRBJ2-3 and V is TRBV5-6; 7 bases line up with TRBD2. Germline-derived CDR1 and CDR2 are SGHDT and YYEEEE. V shed 7 bases and J 3 bases; nucleotides not matched to a gene: 11. The length of the CDR3 is 15 residues. The CDR3 protein is CASVGERDITDTQYF. In DNA form, the CDR3 reads TGTGCCAGCGTTGGGGAGCGGGATATTACAGATACGCAGTATTTT.

In this sample, this clonotype turned up a few times. The V and J genes are TRBV20-1 and TRBJ1-3; D not resolved. Germline V gene lookup returns CDR1 DFQATT and CDR2 SNEGSKA (reference sequence). The CDR3 covers 16 residues. V was cut by 1 base and J by 0 bases, with 13 bases left in between. The CDR3 nucleotides are TGCAGTGCTAGAGGGGCAGAAGGAAACTCTGGAAACACCATATATTTT. Its translation is CSARGAEGNSGNTIYF.

CDR3 in amino acids: CASSVGGSGINEQYF. In DNA form, the CDR3 reads TGTGCCAGCAGCGTAGGGGGGAGCGGGATAAACGAGCAGTACTTC. The chain joins TRBV7-2 to TRBJ2-7; D is perhaps TRBD2 (7 bases). V shed 5 bases and J shed 5 bases, with 19 bases lying between them. Germline CDR1 is SGHTA and CDR2 is FQGNSA. There are 15 residues in the CDR3.

The chain couples TRBV5-1 to TRBJ1-1, with TRBD1 as a possible D gene (6 bases). Germline V gene sequence: CDR1 SGHRS, CDR2 YFSETQ. This CDR3 comprises 14 residues. The ends were cut back, 2 bases at V and 3 bases at J, with 11 bases in the middle. As DNA, the CDR3 is TGCGCCAGCAGCTTCGGGGGGCGGGACACTGAAGCTTTCTTT. Protein sequence: CASSFGGRDTEAFF.

This clonotype has just a few counts. The chain recombines TRBV6-5 with TRBJ2-2, with 7 bases lining up with TRBD2. This CDR3 spans 17 amino acids. V dropped 0 bases and J dropped 1; count of bases not matched to a gene: 5. The germline CDR1 and CDR2 sequences are MNHEY and SVGAGI. The CDR3 reads CASSYSYPGGNTGELFF. For the CDR3, the DNA is TGTGCCAGCAGTTACTCATATCCGGGAGGGAACACCGGGGAGCTGTTTTTT.

V usage is TRBV9 and J usage is TRBJ2-3; D is perhaps TRBD2 (6 bases). The CDR3 runs to 15 residues. The germline V gene has CDR1 SGDLS and CDR2 YYNGEE. Trimming removed 2 bases at V and 2 bases at J, with 12 bases between. The chain's CDR3 is CASSVAGTDTDTQYF. In nucleotides, the CDR3 is TGTGCCAGCAGCGTCGCGGGAACTGACACAGATACGCAGTATTTT. Drawing the rest from reference TRBV9 and TRBJ2-3, the complete variable domain is DSGVTQTPKHLITATGQRVTLRCSPRSGDLSVYWYQQSLDQGLQFLIQYYNGEERAKGNILERFSAQQFPDLHSELNLSSLELGDSALYFCASSVAGTDTDTQYFGPGTRLTVL.

The chain employs TRBV2 and TRBJ1-1; the D is unclear. The length of the CDR3 is 14 residues. Between the trimmed V and J ends, which lost 6 bases and 0 bases, there was a span of 11 bases. Germline V gene lookup returns CDR1 SNHLY and CDR2 FYNNEI. The CDR3 DNA sequence: TGTGCCAGCAGGCCCCAGGTACTGAACACTGAAGCTTTCTTT. Amino acids: CASRPQVLNTEAFF.

This chain uses TRBV5-1 with TRBJ1-5; D is ambiguous. Per germline, CDR1 SGHRS and CDR2 YFSETQ. V shed 4 bases and J shed 0 bases, with 14 bases lying between them. The length of the CDR3 is 16 residues. As DNA, the CDR3 is TGCGCCAGCAGCGCTGGACCGCCTTATAGCAATCAGCCCCAGCATTTT. Translating it yields CASSAGPPYSNQPQHF.

The rearrangement joins TRBV3-1 to TRBJ2-1, with D perhaps matching TRBD2 (6 bases). Germline V gives CDR1 LGHDT, CDR2 YNNKEL (reference sequence). Trimming took 1 base from V and 7 from J, leaving 14 bases between them. The CDR3 is made up of 15 amino acids. The CDR3 loop is CASSQGFRAGNEQFF. The CDR3 DNA follows: TGTGCCAGCAGCCAAGGCTTCAGGGCGGGAAATGAGCAGTTCTTC.

This clonotype was seen a few times. The chain carries TRBV20-1 and TRBJ2-6, with D perhaps TRBD1 (5 bases). This CDR3 spans 16 amino acids. V shed 3 bases and J shed 0 bases, with 12 bases lying between them. Germline V gene sequence: CDR1 DFQATT, CDR2 SNEGSKA (reference sequence). This chain's CDR3 is CSASPLQDSGANVLTF. The DNA for the CDR3 is TGCAGTGCTAGTCCCCTACAGGACTCTGGGGCCAACGTCCTGACTTTC.

V and J are TRBV5-1 and TRBJ1-6, with D unresolved. The germline CDR1 and CDR2 sequences are SGHRS and YFSETQ. CDR3 length: 14 residues. V lost 0 bases to trimming and J lost 8 bases, with 9 bases between them. The CDR3 coding sequence is TGCGCCAGCAGCTTGGCGATACGATATTCACCCCTCCACTTT. Residues: CASSLAIRYSPLHF.

This clonotype occurred once. V and J are TRBV3-1 and TRBJ2-3; a weak D match, TRBD2 (6 bases). V lost 5 bases, J lost 3 bases, and 24 bases lay in between. The CDR3 extends over 18 amino acids. CDR1 and CDR2 from the germline V gene are LGHDT and YNNKEL (reference sequence). CDR3 residues: CASSDVVSGIGGTDTQYF. In nucleotides, the CDR3 is TGTGCCAGCAGCGACGTTGTCTCCGGGATTGGGGGGACAGATACGCAGTATTTT.

This clonotype occurred many times. CDR3 coding DNA: TGTGCCAGCAGTCCGAGACTAGCGGGGGGGCTCAATACGCAGTATTTT. It specifies CASSPRLAGGLNTQYF. The genes are TRBV12-3 or TRBV12-4 and TRBJ2-3; 14 positions agree with TRBD2. The CDR3 sequence is 16 residues long. V trimming: 5 bases; J trimming: 7 bases; junction bases outside the gene matches: 8.

This clonotype was observed a few times. J is TRBJ2-7 and V is TRBV20-1; 8 positions match TRBD2. The V gene end was trimmed by 3 bases and the J gene end by 2 bases; junction bases not matched to a gene: 6. The CDR3 has 14 amino acids. Germline lookup yields CDR1 DFQATT and CDR2 SNEGSKA (reference sequence). CDR3 sequence: CSARGTRGTYEQYF. CDR3 in DNA: TGCAGTGCTAGGGGGACTAGAGGTACCTACGAGCAGTACTTC.

The rearrangement joins TRBV5-1 to TRBJ2-3, with 7 nucleotides matching TRBD2. The V gene end was trimmed by 4 bases and the J gene end by 2 bases; junction bases not matched to a gene: 13. The CDR3 is 17 amino acids. Germline assignment: CDR1 SGHRS and CDR2 YFSETQ. The CDR3 DNA is TGCGCCAGCAGCCCCTCTTTCGGCGGGAGTGTCACAGATACGCAGTATTTT. Encoded protein: CASSPSFGGSVTDTQYF.

The chain joins TRBV12-3 or TRBV12-4 to TRBJ2-2; 7 nucleotides line up with TRBD1. With V trimmed by 6 bases and J by 6 bases, 4 bases remained unmatched. The CDR3 is 13 residues long. The CDR3 region is CASRGGAPGELFF. CDR3 nucleotides: TGTGCCAGCAGAGGGGGCGCGCCCGGGGAGCTGTTTTTT.